The 18 T cell receptor beta chains below were found in one sample sequenced in a study of control samples from healthy donors and cancer patients. Using immunoSEQ multiplex PCR, the repertoire was profiled, and TCRdb retains in-frame clones only, with some absent. Of tens of thousands of clones listed, around 94% are singletons. The sample taken for sequencing was blood. The receptors here all came from a man aged 25 to 40 in good health.

V and J are TRBV2 and TRBJ1-2; D uncertain. This CDR3 has 15 amino acids. The V end was cut by 10 bases, the J end by 4 bases, with 22 bases between. Germline V gene lookup returns CDR1 SNHLY and CDR2 FYNNEI. The CDR3 reads CATRQPGGSGYGYTF. The CDR3 DNA sequence: TGTGCCACCAGACAACCGGGCGGTAGCGGCTATGGCTACACCTTC.

The rearrangement links TRBV5-5 to TRBJ1-5; D not resolved. This CDR3 contains 15 residues. With 4 bases removed from V and 3 bases from J, the gap between germline ends came to 14 bases. The germline gives CDR1 SGHKS, CDR2 YYEKEE (reference sequence). The DNA for the CDR3 is TGTGCCAGCAGCCTAGCCGACGGACCCAATCAGCCCCAGCATTTT. As protein: CASSLADGPNQPQHF.

The genes are TRBV28 and TRBJ2-7; TRBD1 matches 7 bases. Trimming removed 8 bases from V and 4 bases from J; junction bases left unmatched: 2. CDR3 size: 11 residues. Looked up from germline, CDR1 is MDHEN and CDR2 is SYDVKM. The DNA for the CDR3 is TGTGCCAGCCAACAGGGGTACGAGCAGTACTTC. It translates to CASQQGYEQYF.

The V gene is TRBV3-1 (or the pseudogene TRBV3-2), the J gene TRBJ1-2, with TRBD1 matching 8 bases. The CDR3 length is 14 residues. CDR1 and CDR2 (germline): LGHDT, YNNKEL (reference sequence). With V trimmed by 4 bases and J by 4 bases, 5 bases remained unmatched. The DNA of the CDR3 is TGTGCCAGCAGCCCCAGACAGGGGAGCTATGGCTACACCTTC. Its translation is CASSPRQGSYGYTF.

The chain carries TRBV6-5 and TRBJ2-7, with unresolved D. The CDR3 runs 14 residues. From germline, CDR1 is MNHEY and CDR2 SVGAGI. V was trimmed by 6 bases and J by 7 bases, leaving 19 bases between them. The CDR3, as DNA: TGTGCCAGCAGCCCCGACCGCCCTTTGGATGAGCAGTACTTC. Translated, it gives CASSPDRPLDEQYF.

The CDR3 loop reads CATSDSGTNTEAFF. The CDR3 bases are TGTGCCACCAGTGATAGTGGGACGAACACTGAAGCTTTCTTT. The chain joins TRBV24-1 to TRBJ1-1; D may be TRBD1 (5 bases). Germline V gene data show CDR1 as KGHDR and CDR2 as SFDVKD. The V and J ends lost 3 bases and 1 base respectively, with 8 bases between them. The CDR3 extends over 14 amino acids.

Regarding this clone: A read error may produce the germline difference seen at one junction end. The rearrangement joins TRBV9 to TRBJ1-6, with D possibly being TRBD1 (6 bases). CDR1 is SGDLS, CDR2 YYNGEE, per germline. CDR3 size: 17 residues. The CDR3 spells CAPRGGPGRQYNSPLHF. The CDR3 DNA reads as TGCGCCCCCCGCGGGGGGCCGGGGCGACAGTATAATTCACCCCTCCACTTT.

The chain links TRBV4-1 to TRBJ1-3; D remains ambiguous. CDR1 is MGHRA and CDR2 is YSYEKL in the germline V gene. Between the trimmed V and J ends, which lost 4 bases and 2 bases, there was a span of 12 bases. The CDR3 contains 15 residues. CDR3 sequence reads: CASSREVRTGNTIYF. The CDR3 DNA reads as TGCGCCAGCAGCCGAGAAGTTCGGACTGGAAACACCATATATTTT.

This chain connects TRBV7-2 to TRBJ2-7, with a tentative D call TRBD2 (6 bases). Trimming shortened V by 0 bases and J by 3 bases, and 15 bases separated the two germline ends. This CDR3 comprises 16 residues. Germline CDR1 SGHTA, CDR2 FQGNSA. The CDR3 region is CASSLAKGTPNYEQYF. The CDR3 nucleotides read TGTGCCAGCAGCTTAGCTAAGGGGACTCCTAACTACGAGCAGTACTTC.

V gene TRBV15 combines with J gene TRBJ1-6; no definite D call. CDR1 and CDR2 from the germline V gene are LNHNV and YYDKDF (reference sequence). The V and J ends lost 0 bases and 4 bases respectively, with 7 bases between them. The CDR3 totals 15 residues. Here the CDR3 reads CATSRESLYNSPLHF. CDR3 in DNA: TGTGCCACCAGCAGAGAGTCCTTGTATAATTCACCCCTCCACTTT.

This clone was seen a single time. The V gene is TRBV5-1, the J gene TRBJ2-5; maybe TRBD1 (5 bases). The CDR3 totals 15 residues. The germline V gene encodes CDR1 SGHRS and CDR2 YFSETQ. Between the trimmed V and J ends, which lost 0 bases and 4 bases, there was a span of 13 bases. The CDR3 protein is CASSLGWGGSETQYF. CDR3 bases: TGCGCCAGCAGCTTGGGATGGGGCGGATCAGAGACCCAGTACTTC.

V is TRBV5-6 and J is TRBJ1-3; a weak D match, TRBD1 (5 bases). From germline, CDR1 is SGHDT and CDR2 YYEEEE. V was cut by 0 bases and J by 7 bases, with 11 bases left in between. The CDR3 has 14 residues. The CDR3 coding sequence is TGTGCCAGCAGCTTGGTCCAGGGAAGGAACACCATATATTTT. The encoded protein is CASSLVQGRNTIYF.

The J gene is TRBJ2-2, the V gene TRBV2; D possibly corresponds to TRBD1 (5 bases). Germline V lookup: CDR1 SNHLY, CDR2 FYNNEI. This CDR3 is built from 16 residues. With 6 bases removed from V and 3 bases from J, the gap between germline ends came to 17 bases. CDR3 bases: TGTGCCAGCAGCCGCAGGGTGCTTTTGCACACCGGGGAGCTGTTTTTT. Protein product: CASSRRVLLHTGELFF. Looking up the rest from reference TRBV2 and TRBJ2-2 gives the full variable domain: EPEVTQTPSHQVTQMGQEVILRCVPISNHLYFYWYRQILGQKVEFLVSFYNNEISEKSEIFDDQFSVERPDGSNFTLKIRSTKLEDSAMYFCASSRRVLLHTGELFFGEGSRLTVL.

J is TRBJ2-3 and V is TRBV7-3, with a weak D call TRBD2 (6 bases). V shed 5 bases and J shed 6 bases, with 18 bases lying between them. Germline loops: CDR1 SGHTA, CDR2 FQGTGA. The CDR3 is 15 residues long. The chain's CDR3 is CASSPQGGAADTQYF. The CDR3 nucleotides read TGTGCCAGCAGCCCCCAGGGCGGGGCGGCCGATACGCAGTATTTT. Filled out from reference TRBV7-3 and TRBJ2-3, the complete variable domain reads GAGVSQTPSNKVTEKGKYVELRCDPISGHTALYWYRQSLGQGPEFLIYFQGTGAADDSGLPNDRFFAVRPEGSVSTLKIQRTERGDSAVYLCASSPQGGAADTQYFGPGTRLTVL.

The V gene is TRBV7-9, the J gene TRBJ2-3; D remains ambiguous. The germline gives CDR1 SEHNR, CDR2 FQNEAQ (reference sequence). The CDR3 length is 15 residues. V was shortened by 0 bases and J by 2 bases, with 9 bases between the two germline ends. This CDR3 reads CASSLARPPTDTQYF. The CDR3 bases are TGTGCCAGCAGCTTAGCGCGCCCCCCCACAGATACGCAGTATTTT.

V and J are TRBV7-9 and TRBJ1-1, with D unresolved. Between the trimmed V and J ends, which lost 2 bases and 3 bases, there was a span of 10 bases. The length of the CDR3 is 14 residues. Germline V CDR1 and CDR2: SEHNR, FQNEAQ (reference sequence). The chain's CDR3 is CASSLRMGDTEAFF. CDR3 nucleotides: TGTGCCAGCAGCTTAAGGATGGGCGACACTGAAGCTTTCTTT.

A single count supports this clone. This rearrangement joins TRBV7-3 to TRBJ2-3; a weak D match, TRBD2 (6 bases). CDR1 and CDR2 from the germline V gene are SGHTA and FQGTGA. The CDR3 consists of 14 residues. V gave up 2 bases and J gave up 2 bases, with 8 bases separating them. Here the CDR3 reads CASSLAGFTDTQYF. CDR3 nucleotides: TGTGCCAGCAGCTTAGCGGGATTCACAGATACGCAGTATTTT.

This sequence joins TRBV3-1 (or the pseudogene TRBV3-2) and TRBJ1-3; D ambiguous. From germline, CDR1 is LGHDT and CDR2 YNNKEL (reference sequence). V lost 4 bases and J 1 base, leaving 5 bases between the germline ends. The CDR3 totals 13 residues. The CDR3: CASSRRSGNTIYF. The DNA for the CDR3 is TGTGCCAGCAGCCGAAGGTCTGGAAACACCATATATTTT.